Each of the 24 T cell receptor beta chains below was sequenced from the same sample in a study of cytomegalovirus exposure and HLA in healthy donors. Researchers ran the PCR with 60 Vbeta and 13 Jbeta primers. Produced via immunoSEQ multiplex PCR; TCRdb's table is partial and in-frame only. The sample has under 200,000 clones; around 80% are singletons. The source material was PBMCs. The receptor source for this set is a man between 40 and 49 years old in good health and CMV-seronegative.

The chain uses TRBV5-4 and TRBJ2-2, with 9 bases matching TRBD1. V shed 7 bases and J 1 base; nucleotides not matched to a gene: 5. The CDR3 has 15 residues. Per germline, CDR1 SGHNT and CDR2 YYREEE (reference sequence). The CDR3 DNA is TGTGCCAGCCGGGACAGGGCGGGGAACACCGGGGAGCTGTTTTTT. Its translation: CASRDRAGNTGELFF.

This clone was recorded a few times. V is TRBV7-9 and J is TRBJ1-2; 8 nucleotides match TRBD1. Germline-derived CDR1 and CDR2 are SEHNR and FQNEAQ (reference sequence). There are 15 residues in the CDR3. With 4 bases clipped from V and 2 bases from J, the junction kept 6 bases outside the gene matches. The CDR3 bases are TGTGCCAGCAGCTCCGACAGGGGTTACAACTATGGCTACACCTTC. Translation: CASSSDRGYNYGYTF.

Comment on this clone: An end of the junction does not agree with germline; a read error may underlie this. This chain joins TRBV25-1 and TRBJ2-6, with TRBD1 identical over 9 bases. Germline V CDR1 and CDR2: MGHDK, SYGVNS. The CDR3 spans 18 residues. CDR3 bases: TGTGCCAGCAGTGCAGGGACAGGGTCACGCTCTGGGGCCAACGGCCTGACTTTC. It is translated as CASSAGTGSRSGANGLTF.

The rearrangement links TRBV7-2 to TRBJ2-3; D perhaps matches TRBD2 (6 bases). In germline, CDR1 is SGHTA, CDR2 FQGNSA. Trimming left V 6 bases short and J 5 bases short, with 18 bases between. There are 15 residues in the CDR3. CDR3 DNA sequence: TGTGCCAGCAGTCCCACTTCCGGGAGAGGAGATACGCAGTATTTT. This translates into CASSPTSGRGDTQYF. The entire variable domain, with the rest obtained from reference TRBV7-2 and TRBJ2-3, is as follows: GAGVSQSPSNKVTEKGKDVELRCDPISGHTALYWYRQSLGQGLEFLIYFQGNSAPDKSGLPSDRFSAERTGGSVSTLTIQRTQQEDSAVYLCASSPTSGRGDTQYFGPGTRLTVL.

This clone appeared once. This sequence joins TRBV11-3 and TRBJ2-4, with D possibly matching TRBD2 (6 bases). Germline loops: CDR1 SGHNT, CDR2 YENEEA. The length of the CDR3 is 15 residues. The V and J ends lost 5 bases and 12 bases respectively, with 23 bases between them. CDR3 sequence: CASSPRGKGPFSQYF. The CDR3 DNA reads TGTGCCAGCAGCCCTCGGGGGAAAGGCCCGTTCAGTCAGTACTTC.

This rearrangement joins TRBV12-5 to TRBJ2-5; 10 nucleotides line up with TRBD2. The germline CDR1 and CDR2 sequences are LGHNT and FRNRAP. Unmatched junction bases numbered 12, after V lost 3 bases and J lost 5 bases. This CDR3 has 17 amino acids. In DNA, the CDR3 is TGTGCTAGTGGTTTCTTCGCGCTAGCGGGAGCTTTCGAGACCCAGTACTTC. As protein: CASGFFALAGAFETQYF.

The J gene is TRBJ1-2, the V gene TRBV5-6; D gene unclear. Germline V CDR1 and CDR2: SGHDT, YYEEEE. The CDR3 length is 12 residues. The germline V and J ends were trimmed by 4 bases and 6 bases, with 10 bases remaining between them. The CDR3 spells CASSPLRDGYTF. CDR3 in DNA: TGTGCCAGCAGCCCACTGAGAGATGGCTACACCTTC.

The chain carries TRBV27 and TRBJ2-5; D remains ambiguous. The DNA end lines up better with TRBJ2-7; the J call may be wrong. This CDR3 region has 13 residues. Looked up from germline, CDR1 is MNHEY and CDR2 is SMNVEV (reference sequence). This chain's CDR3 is CASSFSRSYEQYF. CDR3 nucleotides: TGTGCCAGCAGTTTTAGTCGATCCTACGAGCAGTACTTC.

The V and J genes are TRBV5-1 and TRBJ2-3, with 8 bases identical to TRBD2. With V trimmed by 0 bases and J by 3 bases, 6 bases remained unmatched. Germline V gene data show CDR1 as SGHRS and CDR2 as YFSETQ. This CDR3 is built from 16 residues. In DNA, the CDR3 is TGCGCCAGCAGCTTGGATGGGTCTAGCGGGACAGATACGCAGTATTTT. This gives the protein CASSLDGSSGTDTQYF.

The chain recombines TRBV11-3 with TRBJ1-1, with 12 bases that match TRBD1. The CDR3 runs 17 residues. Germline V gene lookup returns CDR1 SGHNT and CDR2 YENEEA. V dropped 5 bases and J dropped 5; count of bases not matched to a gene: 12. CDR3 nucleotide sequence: TGTGCCAGCAGCCTCCATGGGACAGGGGGCGCCGGGACTGAAGCTTTCTTT. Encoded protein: CASSLHGTGGAGTEAFF.

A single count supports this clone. The CDR3 nucleotides read TGTGCCAGCAGCACTAGCGGGAACTACATTCAGTACTTC. Translated, it gives CASSTSGNYIQYF. The chain couples TRBV19 to TRBJ2-4; 10 positions agree with TRBD2. The CDR3 has 13 amino acids. V shed 9 bases and J 8 bases; nucleotides not matched to a gene: 7. Germline CDR1 reads LNHDA; CDR2 reads SQIVND (reference sequence).

The CDR3 region has the DNA TGTGCCAGCAGACCGATTCCGGGCAATGAGCAGTTCTTC. Residues: CASRPIPGNEQFF. The J gene is TRBJ2-1, the V gene TRBV28; D gene ambiguous. Trimming took 6 bases from V and 6 from J, leaving 12 bases between them. Germline V gene lookup returns CDR1 MDHEN and CDR2 SYDVKM. This CDR3 spans 13 amino acids.

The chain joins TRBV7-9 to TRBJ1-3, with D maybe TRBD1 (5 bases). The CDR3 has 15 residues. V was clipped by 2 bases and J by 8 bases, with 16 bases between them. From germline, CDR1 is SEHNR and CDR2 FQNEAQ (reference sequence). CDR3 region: CASSLRPGIEDTIYF. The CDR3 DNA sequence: TGTGCCAGCAGCTTACGTCCAGGGATCGAAGACACCATATATTTT.

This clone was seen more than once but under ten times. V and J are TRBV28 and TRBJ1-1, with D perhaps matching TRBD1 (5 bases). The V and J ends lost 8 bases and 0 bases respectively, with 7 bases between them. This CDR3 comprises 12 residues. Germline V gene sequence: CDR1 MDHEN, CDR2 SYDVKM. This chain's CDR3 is CASRGMNTEAFF. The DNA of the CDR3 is TGTGCCAGCCGGGGGATGAACACTGAAGCTTTCTTT.

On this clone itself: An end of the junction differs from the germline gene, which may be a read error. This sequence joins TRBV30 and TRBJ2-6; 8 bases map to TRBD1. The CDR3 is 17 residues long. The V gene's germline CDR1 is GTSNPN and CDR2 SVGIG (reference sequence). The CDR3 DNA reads TGTGCCTGGGAACTAGGACAGGGAATCTCTGGGGCCAACGGCCTGACTTTC. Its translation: CAWELGQGISGANGLTF.

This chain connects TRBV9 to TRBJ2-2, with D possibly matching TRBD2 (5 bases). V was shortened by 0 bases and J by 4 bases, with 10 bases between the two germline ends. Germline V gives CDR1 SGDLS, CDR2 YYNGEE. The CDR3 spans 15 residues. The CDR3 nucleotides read TGTGCCAGCAGCGTAGAGACGGGATCCACCGGGGAGCTGTTTTTT. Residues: CASSVETGSTGELFF.

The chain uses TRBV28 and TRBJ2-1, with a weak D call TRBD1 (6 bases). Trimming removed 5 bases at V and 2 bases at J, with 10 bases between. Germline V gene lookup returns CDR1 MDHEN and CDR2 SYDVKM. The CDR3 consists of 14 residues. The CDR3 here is CASSQNRAYNEQFF. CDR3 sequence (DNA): TGTGCCAGCAGTCAAAACAGGGCCTACAATGAGCAGTTCTTC.

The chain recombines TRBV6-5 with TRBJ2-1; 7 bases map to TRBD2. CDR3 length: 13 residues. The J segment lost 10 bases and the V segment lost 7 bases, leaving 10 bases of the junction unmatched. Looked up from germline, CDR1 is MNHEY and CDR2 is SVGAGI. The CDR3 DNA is TGTGCCAGCACCATTACGGGGGGAGAGGAGCAGTTCTTC. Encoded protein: CASTITGGEEQFF.

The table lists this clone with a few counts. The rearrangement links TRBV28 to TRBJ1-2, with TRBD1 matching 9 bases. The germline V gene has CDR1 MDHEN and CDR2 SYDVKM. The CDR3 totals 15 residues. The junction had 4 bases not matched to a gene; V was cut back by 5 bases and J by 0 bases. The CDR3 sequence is CASSPGDRANYGYTF. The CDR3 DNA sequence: TGTGCCAGCAGTCCAGGGGACAGGGCTAACTATGGCTACACCTTC.

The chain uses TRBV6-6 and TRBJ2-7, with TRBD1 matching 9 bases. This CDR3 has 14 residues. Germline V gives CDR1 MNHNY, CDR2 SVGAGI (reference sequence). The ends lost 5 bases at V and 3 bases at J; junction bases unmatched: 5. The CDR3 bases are TGTGCCAGCAGTCGACAGGGGGTGGTCTACGAGCAGTACTTC. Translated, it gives CASSRQGVVYEQYF.

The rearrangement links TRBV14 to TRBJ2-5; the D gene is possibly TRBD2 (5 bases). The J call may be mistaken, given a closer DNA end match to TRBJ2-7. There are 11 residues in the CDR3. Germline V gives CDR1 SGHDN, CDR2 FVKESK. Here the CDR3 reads CASSHGSEQYF. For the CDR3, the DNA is TGTGCCAGCAGCCATGGGAGCGAGCAGTACTTC.

The CDR3 region has the DNA TGTGCCAGCAGCTTCGGTCTTCTAAACTCCTACAATGAGCAGTTCTTC. This codes for CASSFGLLNSYNEQFF. This rearrangement joins TRBV5-4 to TRBJ2-1; D remains unclear. V lost 2 bases to trimming and J lost 0 bases, with 12 bases between them. The CDR3 length is 16 residues. Germline V gene lookup returns CDR1 SGHNT and CDR2 YYREEE (reference sequence). Full variable domain (rest looked up from reference TRBV5-4 and TRBJ2-1): ETGVTQSPTHLIKTRGQQVTLRCSSQSGHNTVSWYQQALGQGPQFIFQYYREEENGRGNFPPRFSGLQFPNYSSELNVNALELDDSALYLCASSFGLLNSYNEQFFGPGTRLTVL.

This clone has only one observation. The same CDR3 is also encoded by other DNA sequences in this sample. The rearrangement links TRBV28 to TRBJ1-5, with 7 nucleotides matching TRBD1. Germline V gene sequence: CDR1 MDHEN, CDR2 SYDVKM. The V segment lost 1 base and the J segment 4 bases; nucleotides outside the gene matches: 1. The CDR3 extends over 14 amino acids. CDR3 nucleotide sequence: TGTGCCAGCAGTTTATCGACAGGGAATCAGCCCCAGCATTTT. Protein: CASSLSTGNQPQHF.

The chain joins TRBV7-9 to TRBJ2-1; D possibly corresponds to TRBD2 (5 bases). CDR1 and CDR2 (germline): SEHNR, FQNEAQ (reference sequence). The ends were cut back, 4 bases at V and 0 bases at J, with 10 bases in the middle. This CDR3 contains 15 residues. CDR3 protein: CASSSSGYSYNEQFF. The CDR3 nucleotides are TGTGCCAGCAGCTCAAGCGGCTACTCCTACAATGAGCAGTTCTTC.